The clone carrying this T cell receptor (beta chain) was seen just once. This sample is drawn from a study of T cells in Graves' hyperthyroidism and ophthalmopathy. After removal of 2 bases from V and 4 bases from J, the junction contained 7 bases not matched to a gene. The germline CDR1 and CDR2 sequences are SGHRS and YFSETQ. The CDR3 is 16 residues long. The investigators amplified TCR beta CDR3 regions from RNA transcripts. Primed by the HTBI set, a first-round RT-PCR was run on the TCR CDR3. One entry per CDR3 protein, called by TCRdb with MiXCR from the multiplex PCR reads. Of more than 500,000 distinct CDR3 sequences in the sample, about 46% are singletons; the top ten hold about two fifths.

The clonotype was recovered from an adult woman with Graves' disease, either hyperthyroidism or ophthalmopathy (not recorded which). Material for sequencing was peripheral blood or thyroid tissue (not recorded which). This rearrangement joins TRBV5-1 to TRBJ2-5; 11 bases are a match to TRBD1. In nucleotides, the CDR3 is TGCGCCAGCAGCTTTCCTAGCGGGACAGGGGGAGAGACCCAGTACTTC. This sequence encodes CASSFPSGTGGETQYF.